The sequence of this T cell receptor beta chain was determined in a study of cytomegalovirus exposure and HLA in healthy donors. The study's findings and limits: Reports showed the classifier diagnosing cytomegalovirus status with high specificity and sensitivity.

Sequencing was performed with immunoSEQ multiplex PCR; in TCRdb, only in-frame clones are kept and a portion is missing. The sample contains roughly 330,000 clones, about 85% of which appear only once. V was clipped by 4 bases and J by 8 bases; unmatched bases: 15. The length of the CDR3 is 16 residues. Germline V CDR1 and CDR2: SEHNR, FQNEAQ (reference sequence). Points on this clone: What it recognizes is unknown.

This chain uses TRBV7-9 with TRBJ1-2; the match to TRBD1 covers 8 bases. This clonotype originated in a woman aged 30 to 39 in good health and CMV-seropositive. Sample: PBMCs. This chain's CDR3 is CASSSTGEDGSLGYTF. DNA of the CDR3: TGTGCCAGCAGCTCGACAGGGGAGGACGGATCATTAGGCTACACCTTC.